This TCR beta chain was retrieved from a study of blood T cell repertoires in COVID-19 (dated by TCRdb to 2018 to 2020). Concerning the study at large: Samples covering the acute and convalescent phases of COVID-19 were provided by collaborators in the United States, Italy and Spain. Sample metadata almost always included a de-identified subject ID, COVID-19 status, age in years and sex. Where available, HLA class I and class II types were taken from metadata supplied by the sample provider and were not determined by assay-based typing. The prospective study material was composed of cDNA or gDNA derived from T cells, B-cell-depleted T cells, or PBMCs. Samples came from the ongoing ImmuneRACE study (first 160 participants) plus 1,254 subjects from 6 global collaborators. A freely available public database, intended as a resource for researchers studying the immune response to SARS-CoV-2, is where the repertoires were released. The dataset comprised deeply sampled blood TCRbeta repertoires from subjects exposed to, actively infected with, or recovered from COVID-19.

Comments on this clone: Its recognized antigen is unknown. Base qualities are not recorded, but no much larger clone differs from it by a single base.

One collaborating source in Seattle enrolled patients while the patients were actively infected and followed the patients over time throughout the course of disease. Each collaborating institution followed its own protocols to collect whole blood in K2EDTA tubes. For TCRbeta analysis, collaborator samples were shipped as frozen whole blood, as isolated PBMCs, or as DNA extracted from either sample type. The CDR3 runs 13 amino acids, cysteine and phenylalanine included. The only DNA kept is the CDR3, 39 bases in frame from the first base. Trimming accounts for 8 bases at V and 6 bases at J, while the number of junction bases matched to no gene is 6. Study-wide findings and limitations: How much clinical and demographic metadata was included differed by source and by participant, and the metadata was provided uncurated.

The immunoSEQ Assay, a bias-controlled multiplex PCR, was used to amplify TCRbeta CDR3 regions from genomic DNA. In the authors' own workflow: The number of nucleated cells in each sample was estimated from the amplification of reference gene primers within the assay. To quantify the absolute abundance of each unique TCRbeta CDR3 rearrangement, sequence reads were collapsed and filtered. For each sample, productive Simpson clonality was calculated by taking the square root of Simpson's diversity index across productive rearrangements. Held by TCRdb, this immuneACCESS table contains in-frame sequences only and omits some clones. Under half of the omission traces to an unresolved V gene where checked; the cause of the rest is unknown. The DNA was the basis for D and trimming; V, J and clone size are from that table. The sample contains 100,000 to 150,000 clones, about 89% of them found a single time. Roughly 4% of the sample comes from the top ten.

This clonotype was obtained from a man aged 60 to 75 with COVID-19, enrolled during active disease. Sequencing input: peripheral blood. The rearranged segments are TRBV12-3 or TRBV12-4 and TRBJ1-5, with 8 bases aligning to TRBD1. The CDR3: CASGSQGAQPQHF. The base sequence is TGTGCCAGCGGGTCTCAGGGGGCTCAGCCCCAGCATTTT.